Given below is one TCR beta chain in context. Its antigen is as yet unknown. This entry belongs to a study of cytomegalovirus exposure and HLA in healthy donors. V was pared by 3 bases and J by 4 bases, with 5 bases of the junction left unmatched. Germline CDR1 reads MGHRA; CDR2 reads YSYEKL. The CDR3 is made up of 14 amino acids. The PCR ran on 60 Vbeta and 13 Jbeta primers. TCRdb keeps only in-frame clones here, not all; method: immunoSEQ multiplex PCR. The sample includes about 39,000 clones. General observations from the study: Accurate prediction of HLA-A and HLA-B alleles (for most subjects) was reportedly achieved from TCR beta sequences. What a later analysis showed was that several of the most significant clusters appeared linked to common viral pathogens. The study had only CMV serostatus as immune exposure information. Listed as cytomegalovirus-associated were 150 or so TCR beta chains.

The sample taken for sequencing was PBMCs. The chain links TRBV4-1 to TRBJ2-7; 8 bases map to TRBD1. This clonotype was obtained from a young woman in good health and CMV-seropositive. CDR3 amino acids: CASSHGQGSYEQYF. CDR3 DNA: TGCGCCAGCAGCCACGGACAGGGTTCGTACGAGCAGTACTTC.